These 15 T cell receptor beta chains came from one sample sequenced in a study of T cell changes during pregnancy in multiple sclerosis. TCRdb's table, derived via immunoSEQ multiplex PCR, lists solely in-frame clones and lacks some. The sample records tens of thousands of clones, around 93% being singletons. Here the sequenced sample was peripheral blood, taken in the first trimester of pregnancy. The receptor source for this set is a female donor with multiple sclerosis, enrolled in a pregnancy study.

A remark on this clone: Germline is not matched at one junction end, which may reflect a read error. CDR3 region: CASSLDRVGTGELFF. The CDR3 region has the DNA TGTGCTAGCAGCTTAGACAGGGTGGGCACCGGGGAGCTGTTTTTT. The gene calls are TRBV7-7 and TRBJ2-2; the match to TRBD1 covers 7 bases. This CDR3 region has 15 residues. The germline V gene has CDR1 SSHAT and CDR2 FNYEAQ (reference sequence).

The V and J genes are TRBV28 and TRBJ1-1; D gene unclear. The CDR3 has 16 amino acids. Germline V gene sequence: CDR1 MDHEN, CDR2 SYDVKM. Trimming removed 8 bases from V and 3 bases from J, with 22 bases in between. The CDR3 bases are TGTGCCAGCCCACCACCAGGACGGAGGTTCCACACTGAAGCTTTCTTT. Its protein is CASPPPGRRFHTEAFF.

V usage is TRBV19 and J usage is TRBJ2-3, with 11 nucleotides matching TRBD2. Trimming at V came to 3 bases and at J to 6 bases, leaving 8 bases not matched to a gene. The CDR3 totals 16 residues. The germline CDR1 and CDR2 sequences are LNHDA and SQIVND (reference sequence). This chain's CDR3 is CASSITGTSGSDTQYF. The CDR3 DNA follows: TGTGCCAGTAGTATCACAGGGACTAGCGGCTCGGATACGCAGTATTTT. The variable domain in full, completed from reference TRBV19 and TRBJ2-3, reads DGGITQSPKYLFRKEGQNVTLSCEQNLNHDAMYWYRQDPGQGLRLIYYSQIVNDFQKGDIAEGYSVSREKKESFPLTVTSAQKNPTAFYLCASSITGTSGSDTQYFGPGTRLTVL.

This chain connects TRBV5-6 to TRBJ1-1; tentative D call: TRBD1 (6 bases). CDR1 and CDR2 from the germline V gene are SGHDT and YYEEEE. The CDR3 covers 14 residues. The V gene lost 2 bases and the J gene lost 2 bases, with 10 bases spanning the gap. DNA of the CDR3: TGTGCCAGCAGCTTTCAGGGGCTCAACACTGAAGCTTTCTTT. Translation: CASSFQGLNTEAFF. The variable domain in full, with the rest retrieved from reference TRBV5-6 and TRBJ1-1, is DAGVTQSPTHLIKTRGQQVTLRCSPKSGHDTVSWYQQALGQGPQFIFQYYEEEERQRGNFPDRFSGHQFPNYSSELNVNALLLGDSALYLCASSFQGLNTEAFFGQGTRLTVV.

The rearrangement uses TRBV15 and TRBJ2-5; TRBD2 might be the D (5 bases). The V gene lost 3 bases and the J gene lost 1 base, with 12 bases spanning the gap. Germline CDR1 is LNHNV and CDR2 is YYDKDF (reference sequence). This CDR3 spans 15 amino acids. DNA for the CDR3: TGTGCCACCAGCAGCTCAAAGCGGTTCCAAGAGACCCAGTACTTC. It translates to CATSSSKRFQETQYF.

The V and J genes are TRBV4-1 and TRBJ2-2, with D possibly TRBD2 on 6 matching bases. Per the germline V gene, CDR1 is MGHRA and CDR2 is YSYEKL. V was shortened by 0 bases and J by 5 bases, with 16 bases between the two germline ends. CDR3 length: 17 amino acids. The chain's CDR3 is CASSQDRSGLITGELFF. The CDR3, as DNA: TGCGCCAGCAGCCAAGATCGATCGGGACTCATAACCGGGGAGCTGTTTTTT.

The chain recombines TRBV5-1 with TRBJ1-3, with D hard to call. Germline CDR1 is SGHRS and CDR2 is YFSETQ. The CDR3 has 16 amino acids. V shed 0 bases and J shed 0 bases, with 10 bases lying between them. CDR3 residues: CASSLGPGGSGNTIYF. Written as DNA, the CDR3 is TGCGCCAGCAGCTTGGGTCCCGGAGGCTCTGGAAACACCATATATTTT.

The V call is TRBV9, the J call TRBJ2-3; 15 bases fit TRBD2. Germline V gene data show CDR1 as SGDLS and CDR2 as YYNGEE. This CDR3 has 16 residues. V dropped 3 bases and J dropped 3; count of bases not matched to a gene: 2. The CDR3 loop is CASSGGTSGRTDTQYF. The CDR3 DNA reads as TGTGCCAGCAGCGGCGGGACTAGCGGGAGGACAGATACGCAGTATTTT.

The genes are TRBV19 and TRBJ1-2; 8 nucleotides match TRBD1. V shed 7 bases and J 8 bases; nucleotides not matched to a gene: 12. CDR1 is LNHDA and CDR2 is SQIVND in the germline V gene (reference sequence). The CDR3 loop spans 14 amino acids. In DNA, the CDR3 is TGTGCCAGTAACCCACTGACAGGGGCTGGCGGCTACACCTTC. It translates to CASNPLTGAGGYTF.

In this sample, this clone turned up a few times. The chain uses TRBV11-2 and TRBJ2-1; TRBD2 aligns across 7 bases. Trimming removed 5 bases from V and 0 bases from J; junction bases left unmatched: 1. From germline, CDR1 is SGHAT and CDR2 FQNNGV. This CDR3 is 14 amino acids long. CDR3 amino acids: CASSRGSSYNEQFF. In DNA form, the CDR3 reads TGTGCCAGCAGCCGCGGGAGCTCCTACAATGAGCAGTTCTTC.

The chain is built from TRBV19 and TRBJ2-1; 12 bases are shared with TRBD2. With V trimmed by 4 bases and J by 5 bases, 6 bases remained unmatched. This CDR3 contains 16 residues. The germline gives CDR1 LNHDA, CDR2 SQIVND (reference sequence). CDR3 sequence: CASSTLAGGYNNEQFF. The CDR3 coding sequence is TGTGCCAGTAGTACCCTAGCGGGAGGGTATAACAATGAGCAGTTCTTC.

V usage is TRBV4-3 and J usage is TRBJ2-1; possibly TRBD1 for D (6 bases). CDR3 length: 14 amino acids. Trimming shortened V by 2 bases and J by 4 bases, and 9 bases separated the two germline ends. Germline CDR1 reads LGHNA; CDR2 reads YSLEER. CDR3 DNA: TGCGCCAGCAGCCAAAACAGGGTTTACAATGAGCAGTTCTTC. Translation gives CASSQNRVYNEQFF.

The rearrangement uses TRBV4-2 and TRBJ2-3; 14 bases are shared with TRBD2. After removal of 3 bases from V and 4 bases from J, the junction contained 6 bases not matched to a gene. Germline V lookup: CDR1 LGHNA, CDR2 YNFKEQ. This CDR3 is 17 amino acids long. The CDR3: CASSQTSGRASPDTQYF. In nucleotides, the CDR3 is TGTGCCAGCAGCCAGACTAGCGGGAGGGCCTCCCCAGATACGCAGTATTTT.

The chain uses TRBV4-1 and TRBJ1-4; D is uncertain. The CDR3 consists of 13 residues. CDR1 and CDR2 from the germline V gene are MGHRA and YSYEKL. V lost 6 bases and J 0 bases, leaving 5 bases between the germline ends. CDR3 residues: CASSSTTNEKLFF. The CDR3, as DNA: TGCGCCAGCAGTTCCACAACTAATGAAAAACTGTTTTTT.

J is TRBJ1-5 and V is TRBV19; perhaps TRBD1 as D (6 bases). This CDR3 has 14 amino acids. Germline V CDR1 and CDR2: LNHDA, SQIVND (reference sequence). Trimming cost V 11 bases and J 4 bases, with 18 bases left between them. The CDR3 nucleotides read TGTGCCGTAGGCCAGGGGTTTGGAAATCAGCCCCAGCATTTT. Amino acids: CAVGQGFGNQPQHF.